This record looks at one TCR beta chain sequence and its context. The germline V gene has CDR1 LNHDA and CDR2 SQIVND (reference sequence). The CDR3 sequence is 15 residues long. Trimming removed 7 bases from V and 0 bases from J, with 12 bases in between. Seattle enrolled patients during active infection and tracked them longitudinally. The sample belongs to a study of blood T cell repertoires in COVID-19. On the study more broadly: The United States, Italy and Spain supplied acute and convalescent COVID-19 samples. From T cells, B-cell-depleted T cells, or PBMCs came the material, which was cDNA or gDNA.

Assay used: immunoSEQ multiplex PCR; TCRdb lists only in-frame clones, some missing. This sample has about 220,000 clones, with around 86% found just once. Sequencing input: peripheral blood. This sequence joins TRBV19 and TRBJ2-2; D unclear. This receptor was obtained from a woman in her sixties or seventies with COVID-19, enrolled during active disease. CDR3 in amino acids: CASKSTLANTGELFF. CDR3 DNA sequence: TGTGCCAGTAAATCTACTCTCGCGAACACCGGGGAGCTGTTTTTT. Drawing the rest from reference TRBV19 and TRBJ2-2, the complete variable domain is DGGITQSPKYLFRKEGQNVTLSCEQNLNHDAMYWYRQDPGQGLRLIYYSQIVNDFQKGDIAEGYSVSREKKESFPLTVTSAQKNPTAFYLCASKSTLANTGELFFGEGSRLTVL.